The present entry profiles one T cell receptor (beta chain) with its context. This record comes from a study of blood T cell repertoires in COVID-19. Germline V gives CDR1 ENHRY, CDR2 SYGVKD. This CDR3 is built from 15 residues. V gave up 4 bases and J gave up 4 bases; unmatched junction bases: 8. Assay used: immunoSEQ multiplex PCR; TCRdb lists only in-frame clones, some missing. Of fewer than 350,000 clones listed, 65% to 90% were seen once; the top ten hold under 3%. The source material was peripheral blood. The receptor was isolated from a woman aged 55 to 70 with active or convalescent COVID-19. J is TRBJ1-2 and V is TRBV10-3; 8 positions match TRBD1. CDR3 in DNA: TGTGCCATCAGTGGCGACAGGGGAGGTTTCTATGGCTACACCTTC. It codes for CAISGDRGGFYGYTF.